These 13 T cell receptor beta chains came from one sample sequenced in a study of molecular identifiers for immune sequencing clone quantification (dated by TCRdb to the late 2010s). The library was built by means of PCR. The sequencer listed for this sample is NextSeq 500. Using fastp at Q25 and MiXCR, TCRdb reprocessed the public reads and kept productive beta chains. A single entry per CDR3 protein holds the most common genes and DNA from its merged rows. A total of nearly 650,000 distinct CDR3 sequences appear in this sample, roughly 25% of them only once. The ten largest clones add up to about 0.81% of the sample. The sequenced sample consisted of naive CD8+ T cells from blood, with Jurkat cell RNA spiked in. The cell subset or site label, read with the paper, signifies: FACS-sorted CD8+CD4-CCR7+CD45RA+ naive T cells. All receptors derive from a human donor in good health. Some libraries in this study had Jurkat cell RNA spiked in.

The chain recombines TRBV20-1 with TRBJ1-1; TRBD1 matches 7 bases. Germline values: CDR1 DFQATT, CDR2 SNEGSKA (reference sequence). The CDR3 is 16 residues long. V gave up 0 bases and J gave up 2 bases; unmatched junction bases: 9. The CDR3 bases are TGCAGTGCTAGAGATCGAGGGGACAGACCAAACACTGAAGCTTTCTTT. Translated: CSARDRGDRPNTEAFF.

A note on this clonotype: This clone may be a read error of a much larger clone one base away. DNA for the CDR3: TGCGCCAGCAGCCCGTCCCGGGCAGGATACTCTGGAAGCACCATATATTTT. Translating it yields CASSPSRAGYSGSTIYF. This chain connects TRBV4-3 to TRBJ1-3; D gene unclear. The V gene's germline CDR1 is LGHNA and CDR2 YSLEER. CDR3 length equals 17 residues.

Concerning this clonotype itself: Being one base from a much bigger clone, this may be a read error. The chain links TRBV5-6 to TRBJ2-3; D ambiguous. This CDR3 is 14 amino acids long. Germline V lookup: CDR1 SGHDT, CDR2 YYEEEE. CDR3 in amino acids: CASSGAISTDTQCF. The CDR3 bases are TGTGCCAGCAGCGGCGCTATAAGCACAGATACGCAGTGTTTT.

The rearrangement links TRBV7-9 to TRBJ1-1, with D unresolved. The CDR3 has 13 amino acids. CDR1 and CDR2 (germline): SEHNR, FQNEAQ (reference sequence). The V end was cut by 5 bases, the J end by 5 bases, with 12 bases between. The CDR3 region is CASSPPLGTEAFF. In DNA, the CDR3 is TGTGCCAGCAGCCCCCCGTTGGGAACTGAAGCTTTCTTT. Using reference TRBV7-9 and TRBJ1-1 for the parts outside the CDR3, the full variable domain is DTGVSQNPRHKITKRGQNVTFRCDPISEHNRLYWYRQTLGQGPEFLTYFQNEAQLEKSRLLSDRFSAERPKGSFSTLEIQRTEQGDSAMYLCASSPPLGTEAFFGQGTRLTVV.

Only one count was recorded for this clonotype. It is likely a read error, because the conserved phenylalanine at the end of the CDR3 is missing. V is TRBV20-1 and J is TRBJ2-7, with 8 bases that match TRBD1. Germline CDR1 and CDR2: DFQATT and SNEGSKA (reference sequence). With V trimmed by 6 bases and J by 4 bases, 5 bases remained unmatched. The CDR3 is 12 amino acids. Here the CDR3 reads CSAERQGYEQYS. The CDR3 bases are TGCAGTGCCGAGCGACAGGGGTACGAGCAGTACTCC.

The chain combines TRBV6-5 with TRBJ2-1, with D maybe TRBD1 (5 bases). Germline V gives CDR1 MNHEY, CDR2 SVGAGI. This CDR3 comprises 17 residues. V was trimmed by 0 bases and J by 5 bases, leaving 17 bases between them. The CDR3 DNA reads TGTGCCAGCAGTTACTCCTACTCTAGGGGTCAGGACAATGAGCAGTTCTTC. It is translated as CASSYSYSRGQDNEQFF.

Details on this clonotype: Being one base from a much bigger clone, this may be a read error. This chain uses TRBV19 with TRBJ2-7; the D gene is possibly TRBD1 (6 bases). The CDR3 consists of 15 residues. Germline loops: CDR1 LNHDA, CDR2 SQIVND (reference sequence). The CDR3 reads CASSIGTCHSYEQYF. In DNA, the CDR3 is TGTGCCAGTAGCATAGGGACATGCCACTCCTACGAGCAGTACTTC. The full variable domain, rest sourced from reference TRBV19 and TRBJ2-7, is DGGITQSPKYLFRKEGQNVTLSCEQNLNHDAMYWYRQDPGQGLRLIYYSQIVNDFQKGDIAEGYSVSREKKESFPLTVTSAQKNPTAFYLCASSIGTCHSYEQYFGPGTRLTVT.

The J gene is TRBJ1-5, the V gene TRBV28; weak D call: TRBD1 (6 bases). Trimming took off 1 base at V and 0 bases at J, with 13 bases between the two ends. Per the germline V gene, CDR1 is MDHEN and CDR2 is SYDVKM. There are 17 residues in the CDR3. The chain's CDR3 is CASSLLSQGHSNQPQHF. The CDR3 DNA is TGTGCCAGCAGTTTATTGTCACAGGGCCATAGCAATCAGCCCCAGCATTTT.

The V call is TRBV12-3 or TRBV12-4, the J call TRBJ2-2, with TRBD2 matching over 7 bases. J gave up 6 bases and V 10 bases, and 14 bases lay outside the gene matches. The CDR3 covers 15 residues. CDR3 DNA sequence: TGTGCCACCAACCATCTGGGGGGGGGAGCCGGGGAGCTGTTTTTT. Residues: CATNHLGGGAGELFF.

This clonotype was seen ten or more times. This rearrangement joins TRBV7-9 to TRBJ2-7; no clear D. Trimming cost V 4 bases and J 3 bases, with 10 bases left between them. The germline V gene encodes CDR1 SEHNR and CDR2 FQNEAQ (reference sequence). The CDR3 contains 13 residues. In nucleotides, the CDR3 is TGTGCCAGCAGCTACCCGTCGGACTACGAGCAGTACTTC. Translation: CASSYPSDYEQYF.

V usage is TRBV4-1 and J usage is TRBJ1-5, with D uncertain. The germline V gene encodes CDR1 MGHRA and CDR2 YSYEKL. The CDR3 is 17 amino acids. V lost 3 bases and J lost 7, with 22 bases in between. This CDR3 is CASSQPSTNLWGQPQHF. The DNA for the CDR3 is TGCGCCAGCAGCCAGCCCTCGACTAATCTTTGGGGACAGCCCCAGCATTTT.

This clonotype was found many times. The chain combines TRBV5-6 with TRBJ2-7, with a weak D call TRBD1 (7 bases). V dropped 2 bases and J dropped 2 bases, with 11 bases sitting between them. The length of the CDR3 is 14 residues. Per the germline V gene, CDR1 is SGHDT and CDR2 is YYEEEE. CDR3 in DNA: TGTGCCAGCAGCTTTGGCGGGACAGCCTACGAGCAGTACTTC. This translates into CASSFGGTAYEQYF.

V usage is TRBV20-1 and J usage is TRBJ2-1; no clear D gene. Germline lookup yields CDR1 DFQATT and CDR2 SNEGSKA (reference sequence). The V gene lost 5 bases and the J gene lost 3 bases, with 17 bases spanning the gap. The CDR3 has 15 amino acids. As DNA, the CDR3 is TGCAGTGCTTCCGACGGCTCTACCGTCTACAATGAGCAGTTCTTC. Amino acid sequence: CSASDGSTVYNEQFF.